The text below deals with one T cell receptor beta chain. The data belong to a study of Ad26.COV2.S vaccination and SARS-CoV-2 variants. Looking at the study overall: Donor had been placed in the Ad26.COV2.S arm of the COV1001 trial.

As to treatment: about 20 received Ad26.COV2.S at low or high dose, single or two shots; five or six received placebo; per-sample allocation not given. Each sample was drawn 63 days after the first injection (of vaccine or placebo). Produced via immunoSEQ multiplex PCR; TCRdb's table is partial and in-frame only. This sample carries about 250,000 clones, approximately 90% of them seen once, and the ten largest clones take 2.9%. The CDR3 is 15 residues long. Germline V CDR1 and CDR2: LGHNA, YSLEER. Trimming cost V 0 bases and J 9 bases, with 12 bases left between them. The chain joins TRBV4-3 to TRBJ1-6; D is unresolved. The sample consisted of peripheral blood, taken in a trial of Ad26.COV2.S vaccine versus placebo. The receptor was derived from a person between 18 and 59 years old who received the Ad26.COV2.S COVID-19 vaccine or a placebo. As DNA, the CDR3 is TGCGCCAGCAGCCAAGACCTAGGAGAAGGTTCACCCCTCCACTTT. Translated, it gives CASSQDLGEGSPLHF.